Listed here are 13 T cell receptor beta chains from one sample, sequenced in a study of early T cells in non-severe SARS-CoV-2 infection. Via MiXCR, TCRdb re-called the 5' RACE reads, giving one row per CDR3 protein. The table lists roughly 80,000 distinct CDR3 sequences, roughly a sixth of them singletons, with around 2.6% in the top ten. Material: whole blood. Receptor source: an adult who was a healthcare worker with PCR-confirmed SARS-CoV-2 infection or an uninfected control (not recorded which).

This clonotype has at least ten counts. The gene calls are TRBV20-1 and TRBJ2-3, with 8 bases matching TRBD1. The CDR3 runs 13 residues. The J segment lost 2 bases and the V segment lost 5 bases, leaving 3 bases of the junction unmatched. CDR1 DFQATT and CDR2 SNEGSKA come from the germline V gene (reference sequence). In DNA, the CDR3 is TGCAGTGCTCAGGACAGGGACACAGATACGCAGTATTTT. Amino acids: CSAQDRDTDTQYF.

This clonotype showed up just a few times. This sequence joins TRBV5-1 and TRBJ2-5, with TRBD1 matching 7 bases. V was pared by 0 bases and J by 5 bases, with 7 bases of the junction left unmatched. The CDR3 totals 15 residues. Germline loops: CDR1 SGHRS, CDR2 YFSETQ. CDR3 sequence reads: CASSLEGTQGETQYF. The CDR3 nucleotides are TGCGCCAGCAGCTTGGAAGGGACACAGGGGGAGACCCAGTACTTC.

This clonotype was found a few times. V usage is TRBV29-1 and J usage is TRBJ2-3, with 7 bases aligning to TRBD2. The CDR3 is 13 residues long. Losses at the gene ends were 6 bases for V and 2 bases for J; bases not matched to a gene: 5. Germline assignment: CDR1 SQVTM and CDR2 ANQGSEA. The CDR3 nucleotides read TGCAGCGTGAGACTAGCTTTCACAGATACGCAGTATTTT. This encodes CSVRLAFTDTQYF.

This clonotype is judged medium-sized (0.01 to 0.1%). The chain couples TRBV11-2 to TRBJ2-3; D remains ambiguous. The CDR3 has 13 residues. Germline CDR1 SGHAT, CDR2 FQNNGV. V lost 8 bases, J lost 1 base, and 10 bases lay in between. CDR3 sequence (DNA): TGTGCCAGCTTGGGTTCTGGCACAGATACGCAGTATTTT. This codes for CASLGSGTDTQYF. The full variable domain, rest sourced from reference TRBV11-2 and TRBJ2-3, is EAGVAQSPRYKIIEKRQSVAFWCNPISGHATLYWYQQILGQGPKLLIQFQNNGVVDDSQLPKDRFSAERLKGVDSTLKIQPAKLEDSAVYLCASLGSGTDTQYFGPGTRLTVL.

The sample holds a few counts of this clonotype. V is TRBV7-3 and J is TRBJ2-2; a possible D gene is TRBD1 (6 bases). CDR1 and CDR2 (germline): SGHTA, FQGTGA. The CDR3 loop spans 13 amino acids. V was clipped by 4 bases and J by 8 bases, with 11 bases between them. In nucleotides, the CDR3 is TGTGCCAGCAGCTCACAGGGTGTAGGGGAGCTGTTTTTT. This codes for CASSSQGVGELFF.

V usage is TRBV3-1 and J usage is TRBJ1-4; D is ambiguous. Trimming shortened V by 4 bases and J by 0 bases, and 9 bases separated the two germline ends. The CDR3 length is 15 residues. Per germline, CDR1 LGHDT and CDR2 YNNKEL (reference sequence). The CDR3 loop reads CASSPEVATNEKLFF. CDR3 coding DNA: TGTGCCAGCAGCCCAGAGGTTGCAACTAATGAAAAACTGTTTTTT.

The chain joins TRBV5-4 to TRBJ2-1, with 8 bases fitting TRBD2. CDR1 and CDR2 (germline): SGHNT, YYREEE (reference sequence). This CDR3 contains 17 residues. J lost 0 bases, V lost 3 bases, and 8 bases had no gene match. The CDR3 DNA reads as TGTGCCAGCAGCTCGGAGCCTCTAGCGGGCTCCTACAATGAGCAGTTCTTC. This sequence encodes CASSSEPLAGSYNEQFF.

The genes are TRBV7-9 and TRBJ2-1; tentatively, D is TRBD1 (6 bases). Germline V CDR1 and CDR2: SEHNR, FQNEAQ (reference sequence). The CDR3 extends over 16 amino acids. V lost 1 base and J 6 bases, leaving 16 bases between the germline ends. CDR3 sequence: CASSLGQGIRINEQFF. CDR3 bases: TGTGCCAGCAGCTTAGGGCAGGGGATAAGGATCAATGAGCAGTTCTTC.

This clonotype was seen many times. The chain joins TRBV7-9 to TRBJ2-7, with TRBD2 as a possible D gene (6 bases). V was clipped by 5 bases and J by 4 bases, with 18 bases between them. The CDR3 is 15 residues long. From germline, CDR1 is SEHNR and CDR2 FQNEAQ (reference sequence). The CDR3 loop is CASSPHTGLGYEQYF. The CDR3 DNA reads as TGTGCCAGCAGCCCTCATACGGGACTTGGGTACGAGCAGTACTTC.

This clonotype has just a few counts. The rearrangement joins TRBV14 to TRBJ2-2, with D possibly TRBD1 on 5 matching bases. V lost 3 bases to trimming and J lost 1 base, with 6 bases between them. CDR1 and CDR2 (germline): SGHDN, FVKESK. The CDR3 length is 14 residues. The CDR3 loop reads CASSQQGNTGELFF. Written as DNA, the CDR3 is TGTGCCAGCAGCCAGCAGGGGAACACCGGGGAGCTGTTTTTT.

V is TRBV5-5 and J is TRBJ2-1, with 8 bases aligning to TRBD1. The germline V gene encodes CDR1 SGHKS and CDR2 YYEKEE (reference sequence). CDR3 length: 15 residues. With 0 bases clipped from V and 4 bases from J, the junction kept 3 bases outside the gene matches. The CDR3: CASSLGQGTYNEQFF. CDR3 nucleotides: TGTGCCAGCAGCTTGGGACAGGGGACATACAATGAGCAGTTCTTC. Full variable domain (missing parts from reference TRBV5-5 and TRBJ2-1): DAGVTQSPTHLIKTRGQQVTLRCSPISGHKSVSWYQQVLGQGPQFIFQYYEKEERGRGNFPDRFSARQFPNYSSELNVNALLLGDSALYLCASSLGQGTYNEQFFGPGTRLTVL.

This clonotype was observed a handful of times. The CDR3 sequence is CASSQFGPGEQYF. DNA of the CDR3: TGTGCCAGCAGCCAATTCGGGCCGGGAGAGCAGTACTTC. This chain joins TRBV3-1 and TRBJ2-7; D is possibly TRBD2 (5 bases). CDR3 length equals 13 residues. Germline lookup yields CDR1 LGHDT and CDR2 YNNKEL (reference sequence). Trimming pared 2 bases from V and 7 bases from J, leaving 12 bases between.

The gene calls are TRBV4-2 and TRBJ2-3; D is perhaps TRBD1 (5 bases). The ends were cut back, 4 bases at V and 6 bases at J, with 17 bases in the middle. This CDR3 is 15 amino acids long. Looked up from germline, CDR1 is LGHNA and CDR2 is YNFKEQ. Here the CDR3 reads CASSPQGEGADTQYF. DNA for the CDR3: TGTGCCAGCAGCCCGCAAGGGGAAGGGGCCGATACGCAGTATTTT.